This T cell receptor (beta chain) stems from a study of blood T cell repertoires in COVID-19 (TCRdb year 2020). Describing the broader study: Samples covering the acute and convalescent phases of COVID-19 were provided by collaborators in the United States, Italy and Spain. The material from the prospective study consisted of cDNA or gDNA derived from T cells, B-cell-depleted T cells, or PBMCs. Deeply sampled blood TCRbeta repertoires from subjects exposed to, actively infected with, or recovered from COVID-19 were included in the dataset. The repertoires were made available in a free public database intended to serve as a resource for research on the immune response to SARS-CoV-2. The samples were drawn from two sources: the first 160 participants of the ongoing ImmuneRACE study, and 1,000 to 1,500 subjects contributed by 6 global collaborators. A de-identified subject ID, COVID-19 status, age in years and sex were almost always included in the sample metadata. Where HLA class I and class II types were available, the types were taken from metadata supplied by the sample provider, not from assay-based typing. The paper's findings and limits, for the study overall: How much clinical and demographic metadata was included differed by source and by participant, and the metadata was provided uncurated.

There are a few counts of this clone. Its antigen remains unidentified. The sample holds no much larger clone one base away, and base qualities are not on file. Each collaborating institution followed its own protocols to collect whole blood in K2EDTA tubes. Collaborator samples were shipped for TCRbeta analysis as frozen whole blood, isolated PBMCs, or DNA extracted from either sample type. The immunoSEQ Assay, a bias-controlled multiplex PCR, was used to amplify TCRbeta CDR3 regions from genomic DNA. The authors' pipeline ran thus. Within the assay, amplification of reference gene primers was used to estimate how many nucleated cells each sample contained. To quantify the absolute abundance of each unique TCRbeta CDR3 rearrangement, sequence reads were collapsed and filtered. For each sample, productive Simpson clonality was calculated as the square root of Simpson's diversity index across productive rearrangements. TCRdb limited this immuneACCESS table to in-frame rearrangements with V and J called. A share of clones is missing; checked studies link under half to unresolved V genes, and the rest is unexplained. Clone size and V and J calls were adopted from that table, with D and trimming inferred from the DNA. In all, the sample holds about 80,000 clones, and about 90% of those were seen once. Around 5% of the sample comes from the top ten.

Reading the germline V gene gives CDR1 SGHNT and CDR2 YENEEA. V and J lose 4 bases and 0 bases, and a span of 12 bases separates them. The CDR3 starts with the cysteine, ends with the phenylalanine, and has 15 residues. Only the CDR3 part of the read is kept: 45 bases, read in frame from the first base. The rearranged segments are TRBV11-3 and TRBJ2-5; a tentative D call is TRBD2 (6 bases match). Specimen: peripheral blood. The clonotype was recovered from a woman aged 80 or over with acute or convalescent COVID-19. The nucleotide sequence reads as follows: TGTGCCAGCAGCTCGAGCTGGGACTACCAAGAGACCCAGTACTTC. This codes for CASSSSWDYQETQYF. Supplemented by the reference TRBV11-3 and TRBJ2-5 proteins around the CDR3, the complete variable domain is EAGVVQSPRYKIIEKKQPVAFWCNPISGHNTLYWYLQNLGQGPELLIRYENEEAVDDSQLPKDRFSAERLKGVDSTLKIQPAELGDSAVYLCASSSSWDYQETQYFGPGTRLLVL.